This T cell receptor beta chain comes out of a study of blood T cell repertoires in COVID-19. The overall study: Samples representing acute and convalescent COVID-19 were sourced from the United States, Italy and Spain.

As processed by the authors: Cell counts per sample came from amplifying reference gene primers. Generated by immunoSEQ multiplex PCR, the TCRdb table keeps only in-frame clones and is missing some. V, J and clone size are taken as reported in that table, and D and trimming were inferred from the DNA itself. The data show under 250,000 clones, about three quarters seen once. Trimming took off 4 bases at V and 4 bases at J, with 4 bases between the two ends. From germline, CDR1 is SEHNR and CDR2 FQNEAQ (reference sequence). The CDR3 covers 11 residues. The chain has TRBV7-9 and TRBJ1-1; the D is unclear. The source is a woman aged 70-85 years with acute or convalescent COVID-19. The material sequenced was peripheral blood. CDR3 residues: CASSSTTEAFF. Written as DNA, the CDR3 is TGTGCCAGCAGCTCTACCACTGAAGCTTTCTTT.